The entry below gives a single T cell receptor (beta chain) sequence along with its context. The antigen remains unidentified. Sorted CD4+ subsets: naive, central memory, regulatory, stem cell-like memory (CD45RO/CCR7/CD25/CD127/CD95/CD27 panel). The authors reverse transcribed all of the isolated RNA, so sequencing captured expressed TCRB transcripts. Assay: immunoSEQ multiplex PCR; the TCRdb copy retains only in-frame clones and omits some. The data contain about 160,000 clones, around 8% of them singletons. This sample is drawn from a study of beta chain features in type 1 diabetes. Overall study: Healthy donors, compared against patients, showed similar age, gender and cell yields.

Broader study findings: Moderately but significantly shorter TCRB CDR3s were found in Type 1 diabetes patients in all four CD4+ subsets.

This CDR3 has 13 residues. Trimming pared 8 bases from V and 3 bases from J, leaving 13 bases between. Germline CDR1 is SNHLY and CDR2 is FYNNEI. The sample taken for sequencing was central memory CD4+ T cells from blood. The chain has TRBV2 and TRBJ1-1, with D uncertain. The clonotype comes from a woman in her 40s with type 1 diabetes. CDR3 sequence: CASGRHRDTEAFF. For the CDR3, the DNA is TGTGCCAGCGGGCGTCACCGAGACACTGAAGCTTTCTTT.